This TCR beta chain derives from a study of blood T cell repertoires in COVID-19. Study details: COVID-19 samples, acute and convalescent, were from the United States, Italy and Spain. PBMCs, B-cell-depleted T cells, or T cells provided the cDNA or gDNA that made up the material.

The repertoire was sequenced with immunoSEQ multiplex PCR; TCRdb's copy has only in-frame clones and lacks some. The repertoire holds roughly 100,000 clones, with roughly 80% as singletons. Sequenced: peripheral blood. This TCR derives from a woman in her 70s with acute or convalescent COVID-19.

The DNA for the CDR3 is TGTGCCAGCAGTCAGACAGTTAACTATGGCTACACCTTC. Translating gives CASSQTVNYGYTF. This chain joins TRBV7-8 and TRBJ1-2; the D gene is possibly TRBD1 (5 bases). CDR3 length equals 13 residues. Between the trimmed V and J ends, which lost 6 bases and 1 base, there was a span of 9 bases. Germline V CDR1 and CDR2: SGHVS, FQNEAQ.